This entry concerns a single T cell receptor beta chain. This sample was taken from a study of blood T cell repertoires in COVID-19. Across the whole study: Samples representing acute and convalescent COVID-19 were sourced from the United States, Italy and Spain. The analysed material was cDNA or gDNA that came from T cells, B-cell-depleted T cells, or PBMCs.

TCRdb's copy holds only in-frame clones and misses some; the assay was immunoSEQ multiplex PCR. The sample lists about 68,000 clones; roughly 90% were seen once. Trimming removed 2 bases from V and 8 bases from J, with 19 bases in between. Germline V gene data show CDR1 as MGHRA and CDR2 as YSYEKL. The CDR3 consists of 16 residues. This receptor was taken from a middle-aged man with COVID-19, enrolled during active disease. V is TRBV4-1 and J is TRBJ2-1; TRBD2 is a possible D gene (7 bases). What was sequenced was peripheral blood. The CDR3 DNA reads as TGCGCCAGCAGCCAATTCTCGGGGAGGGGGGCCTATGAGCAGTTCTTC. Translated: CASSQFSGRGAYEQFF.